This T cell receptor (beta chain) is drawn from a study of OX40 agonist ivuxolimab in advanced cancers. The CDR3 is 11 residues long. V was clipped by 4 bases and J by 6 bases, with 4 bases between them. CDR1 is MNHGY and CDR2 is SVAAGI in the germline V gene. Broader study findings: On average, a greater number of expanded clones characterised CD8+ T cells relative to CD4+.

Clones were read by immunoSEQ multiplex PCR, and TCRdb kept only the in-frame ones, dropping some. The sample gives thousands of clones, 50% to 70% of which show up once; about 50% is in the top ten. Turning to this clone: Its matching antigen is unknown.

The chain joins TRBV6-9 to TRBJ2-1; D gene unclear. The sample was CD4+ or CD8+ T cells sorted from blood, taken in a trial of the OX40 agonist ivuxolimab. This clonotype was sampled from an adult with an advanced solid tumor such as melanoma, head and neck, liver or kidney cancer. CDR3 nucleotides: TGTGCCAGCAGTTTAGGCAATGAGCAGTTCTTC. Its translation is CASSLGNEQFF.